These T cell receptor beta chains were read from a single sample in a study of a mutant IDH1 vaccine in newly diagnosed glioma. The data were produced by immunoSEQ multiplex PCR, yet TCRdb's version contains in-frame clones alone and is incomplete. The table includes about 24,000 clones, around 79% detected once. Antigens of these TCRs are unknown. The source material was PBMCs, sampled from a glioma patient whose treatment included an IDH1 peptide vaccine. The source of these receptors is a man in his forties or fifties with glioma. CDR3s include the opening cysteine and the closing phenylalanine or tryptophan. A D gene is named only where the DNA matches it firmly. Only some rows state a clone size, as once, few, many or a class for expanded clones.

v_gene	d_gene	abundance	j_gene	CDR3aa	CDR3nt
TRBV7-8	TRBD2	-	TRBJ2-2	CASSVTSGRNTGELFF	TGTGCCAGCAGCGTGACTAGCGGGAGGAACACCGGGGAGCTGTTTTTT
TRBV11-2	-	-	TRBJ2-5	CASSLNPPGVQETQYF	TGTGCCAGCAGCTTAAACCCCCCAGGGGTCCAAGAGACCCAGTACTTC
TRBV27	-	-	TRBJ2-2	CASSFRAGATRGGELFF	TGTGCCAGCAGTTTCCGGGCGGGGGCCACCCGGGGCGGGGAGCTGTTTTTT
TRBV6-5	TRBD1	few	TRBJ1-1	CASGTGLVSTEAFF	TGTGCCAGCGGGACAGGGCTCGTGAGCACTGAAGCTTTCTTT
TRBV6-8	-	-	TRBJ2-2	CARPRLAMNTGELFF	TGTGCCAGACCACGCCTGGCTATGAACACCGGGGAGCTGTTTTTT
TRBV20-1	-	-	TRBJ1-2	CSVKGGYTF	TGCAGTGTAAAAGGTGGTTACACCTTC
TRBV11-2	-	once	TRBJ1-1	CASSSLRGGTEAFF	TGTGCCAGCAGCTCCCTTCGGGGGGGCACTGAAGCTTTCTTT
TRBV5-6	-	-	TRBJ1-1	CASSLAGLGATEAFF	TGTGCCAGCAGCTTGGCCGGGCTCGGGGCCACTGAAGCTTTCTTT
TRBV11-3	-	-	TRBJ1-2	CASSSRVDYGYTF	TGTGCCAGCAGCTCGCGCGTAGACTATGGCTACACCTTC
TRBV19	-	-	TRBJ2-1	CASSDKISGQFF	TGTGCCAGTTCGGACAAGATCTCGGGGCAGTTCTTC
TRBV13	TRBD1	-	TRBJ2-2	CASSPGTGSTGELFF	TGTGCCAGCAGCCCCGGGACAGGGAGCACCGGGGAGCTGTTTTTT
TRBV4-3	TRBD2	few	TRBJ2-3	CASSQGLAVTDTQYF	TGCGCCAGCAGCCAAGGACTAGCGGTGACAGATACGCAGTATTTT
TRBV7-9	-	-	TRBJ1-2	CASSLAQGRIQGYGYTF	TGTGCCAGCAGCTTAGCGCAGGGAAGGATCCAAGGGTATGGCTACACCTTC
TRBV15	TRBD1	-	TRBJ1-1	CATSSLQGVRETEAFF	TGTGCCACCAGCAGTCTTCAGGGGGTTAGGGAGACTGAAGCTTTCTTT
TRBV9	TRBD2	-	TRBJ2-3	CASSVGAGADTQYF	TGTGCCAGCAGCGTAGGAGCGGGAGCAGATACGCAGTATTTT
TRBV7-6	-	-	TRBJ2-3	CASSLGTGSDTQYF	TGTGCCAGCAGCTTAGGGACGGGTTCGGATACGCAGTATTTT
TRBV29-1	TRBD1	-	TRBJ2-5	CSVETGGDETQYF	TGCAGCGTCGAAACAGGGGGCGATGAGACCCAGTACTTC
TRBV5-1	TRBD2	-	TRBJ2-1	CASSFSAGGAYNEQFF	TGCGCCAGCAGCTTTTCCGCGGGAGGGGCCTACAATGAGCAGTTCTTC
TRBV6-5	-	-	TRBJ2-3	CASSYGPRGDTQYF	TGTGCCAGCAGTTACGGGCCACGTGGAGATACGCAGTATTTT
TRBV19	-	-	TRBJ2-2	CASTLENTGELFF	TGTGCCAGTACCTTAGAGAACACCGGGGAGCTGTTTTTT
TRBV19	-	-	TRBJ1-5	CASRPEGGSGNQPQHF	TGTGCCAGTAGACCAGAGGGGGGATCCGGCAATCAGCCCCAGCATTTT
TRBV11-3	TRBD2	-	TRBJ2-2	CASSLISGGGELFF	TGTGCCAGCAGCTTAATTAGCGGGGGCGGGGAGCTGTTTTTT
TRBV9	-	-	TRBJ2-3	CASSVGDTVTQYF	TGTGCCAGCAGCGTAGGAGACACCGTAACGCAGTATTTT
TRBV4-2	-	-	TRBJ2-7	CASSQREGAMMEQYF	TGTGCCAGCAGCCAACGGGAGGGGGCCATGATGGAGCAGTACTTC
TRBV27	TRBD1	-	TRBJ2-5	CASSAGTGGRETQYF	TGTGCCAGCAGTGCGGGGACAGGGGGCAGGGAGACCCAGTACTTC